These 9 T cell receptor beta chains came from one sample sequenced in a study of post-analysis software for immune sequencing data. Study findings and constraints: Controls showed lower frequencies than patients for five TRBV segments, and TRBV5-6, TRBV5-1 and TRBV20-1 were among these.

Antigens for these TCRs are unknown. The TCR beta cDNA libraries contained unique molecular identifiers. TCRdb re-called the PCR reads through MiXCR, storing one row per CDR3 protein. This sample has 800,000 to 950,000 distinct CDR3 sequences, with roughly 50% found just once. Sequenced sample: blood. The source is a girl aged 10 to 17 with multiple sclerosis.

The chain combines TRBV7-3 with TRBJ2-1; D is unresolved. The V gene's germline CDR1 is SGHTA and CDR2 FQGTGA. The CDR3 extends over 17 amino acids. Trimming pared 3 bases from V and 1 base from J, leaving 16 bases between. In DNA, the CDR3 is TGTGCCAGCAGCTTCCCCCAATCTGAGAAGTCCTACAATGAGCAGTTCTTC. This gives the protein CASSFPQSEKSYNEQFF.

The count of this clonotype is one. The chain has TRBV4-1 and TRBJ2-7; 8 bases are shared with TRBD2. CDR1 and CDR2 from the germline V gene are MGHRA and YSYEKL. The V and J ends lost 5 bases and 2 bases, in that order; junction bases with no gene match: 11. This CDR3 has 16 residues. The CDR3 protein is CASSSRTLAETYEQYF. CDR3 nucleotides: TGCGCCAGCAGCTCCCGCACACTAGCGGAAACCTACGAGCAGTACTTC.

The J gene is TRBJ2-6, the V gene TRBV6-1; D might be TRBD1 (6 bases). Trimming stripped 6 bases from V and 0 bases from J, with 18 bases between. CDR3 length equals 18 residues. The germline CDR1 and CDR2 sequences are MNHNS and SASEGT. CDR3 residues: CASSPTGEGASGANVLTF. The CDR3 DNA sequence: TGTGCCAGCAGCCCGACAGGTGAAGGGGCCTCTGGGGCCAACGTCCTGACTTTC.

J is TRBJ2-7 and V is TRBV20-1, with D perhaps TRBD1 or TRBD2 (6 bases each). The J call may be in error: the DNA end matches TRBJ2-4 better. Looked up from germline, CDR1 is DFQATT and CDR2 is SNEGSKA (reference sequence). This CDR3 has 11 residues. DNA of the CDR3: TGCAGTGTGGGGGGCCGGGACATTCAGTACTTC. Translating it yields CSVGGRDIQYF.

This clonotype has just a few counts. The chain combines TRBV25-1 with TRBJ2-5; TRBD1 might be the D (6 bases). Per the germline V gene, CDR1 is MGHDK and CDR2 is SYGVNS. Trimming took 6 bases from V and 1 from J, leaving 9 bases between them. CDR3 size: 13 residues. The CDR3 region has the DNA TGTGCCAGCAGACGACAGGTCCAAGAGACCCAGTACTTC. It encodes CASRRQVQETQYF.

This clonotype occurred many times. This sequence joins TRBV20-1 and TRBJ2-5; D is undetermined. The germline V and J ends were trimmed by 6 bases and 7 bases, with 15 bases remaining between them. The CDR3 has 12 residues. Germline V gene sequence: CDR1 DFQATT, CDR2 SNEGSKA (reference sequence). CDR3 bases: TGCAGTGCCACGCCCTTGGTAGGGACCCAGTACTTC. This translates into CSATPLVGTQYF.

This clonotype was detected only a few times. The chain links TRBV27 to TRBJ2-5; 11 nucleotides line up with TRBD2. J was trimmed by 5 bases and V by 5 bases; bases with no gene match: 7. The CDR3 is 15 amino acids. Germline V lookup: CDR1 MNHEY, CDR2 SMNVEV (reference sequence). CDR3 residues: CASSQGTSGRETQYF. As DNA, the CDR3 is TGTGCCAGCAGTCAGGGGACTAGCGGCCGGGAGACCCAGTACTTC.

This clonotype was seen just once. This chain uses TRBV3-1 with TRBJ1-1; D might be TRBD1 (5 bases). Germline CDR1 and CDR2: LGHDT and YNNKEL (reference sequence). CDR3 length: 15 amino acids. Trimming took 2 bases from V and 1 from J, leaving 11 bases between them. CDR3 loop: CASSQKWDGNTEAFF. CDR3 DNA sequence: TGTGCCAGCAGCCAAAAGTGGGACGGGAACACTGAAGCTTTCTTT.

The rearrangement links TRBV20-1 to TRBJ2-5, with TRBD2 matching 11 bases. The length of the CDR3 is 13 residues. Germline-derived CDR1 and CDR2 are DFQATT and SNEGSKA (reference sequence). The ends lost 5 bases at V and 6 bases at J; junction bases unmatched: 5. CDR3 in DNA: TGCAGTGCTTTTAGCGGGAGGGCGCAGACCCAGTACTTC. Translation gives CSAFSGRAQTQYF.